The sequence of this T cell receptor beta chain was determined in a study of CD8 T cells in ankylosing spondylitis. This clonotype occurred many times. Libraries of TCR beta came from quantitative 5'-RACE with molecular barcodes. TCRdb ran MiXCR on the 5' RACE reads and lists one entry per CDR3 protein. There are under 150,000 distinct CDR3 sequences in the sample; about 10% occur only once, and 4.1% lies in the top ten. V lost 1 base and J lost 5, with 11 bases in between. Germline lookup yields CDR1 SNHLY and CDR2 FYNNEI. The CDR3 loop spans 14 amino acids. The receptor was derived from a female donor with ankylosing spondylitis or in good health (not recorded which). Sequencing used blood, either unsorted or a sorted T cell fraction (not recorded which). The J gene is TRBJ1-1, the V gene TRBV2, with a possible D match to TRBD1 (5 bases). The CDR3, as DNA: TGTGCCAGCAGTGAAGATGGGGGGGGGACTGAAGCTTTCTTT. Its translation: CASSEDGGGTEAFF.